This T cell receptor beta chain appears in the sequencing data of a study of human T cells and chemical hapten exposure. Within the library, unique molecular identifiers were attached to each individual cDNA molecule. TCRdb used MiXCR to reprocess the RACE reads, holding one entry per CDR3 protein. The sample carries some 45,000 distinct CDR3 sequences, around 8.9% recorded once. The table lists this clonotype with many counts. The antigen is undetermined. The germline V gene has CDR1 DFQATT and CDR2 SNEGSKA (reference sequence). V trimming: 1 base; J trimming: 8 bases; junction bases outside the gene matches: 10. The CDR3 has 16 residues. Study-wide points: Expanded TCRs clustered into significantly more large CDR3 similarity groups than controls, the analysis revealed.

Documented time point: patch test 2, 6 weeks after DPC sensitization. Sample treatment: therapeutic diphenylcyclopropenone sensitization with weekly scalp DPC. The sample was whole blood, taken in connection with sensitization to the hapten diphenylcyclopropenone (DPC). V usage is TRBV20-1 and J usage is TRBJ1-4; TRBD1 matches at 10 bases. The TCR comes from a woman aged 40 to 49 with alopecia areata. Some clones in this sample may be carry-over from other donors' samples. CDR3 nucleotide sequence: TGCAGTGCTAGAGTTCCCGGGACAGGGGACGTCGAAAAACTGTTTTTT. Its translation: CSARVPGTGDVEKLFF.